The entry below gives a single T cell receptor beta chain sequence along with its context. The protocol was immunoSEQ multiplex PCR, while the TCRdb copy is restricted to in-frame clones and leaves out a portion. This table holds approximately 2.4 million clones, approximately 96% found once. The data are from a study of shared clonotypes between healthy human individuals. The CDR3 runs to 15 residues. CDR1 SGHTA and CDR2 FQGNSA come from the germline V gene. V was clipped by 5 bases and J by 7 bases, with 17 bases between them. The chain carries TRBV7-2 and TRBJ2-2; D is ambiguous. The sequenced material came from naive CD4+ T cells sorted from blood. Specified subset: CD45RA+ positively selected. This receptor was identified in a man younger than 35 in good health. The CDR3 here is CASSRVPDRNGELFF. Here the CDR3 DNA reads TGTGCCAGCAGCCGAGTGCCAGACCGAAACGGGGAGCTGTTTTTT.